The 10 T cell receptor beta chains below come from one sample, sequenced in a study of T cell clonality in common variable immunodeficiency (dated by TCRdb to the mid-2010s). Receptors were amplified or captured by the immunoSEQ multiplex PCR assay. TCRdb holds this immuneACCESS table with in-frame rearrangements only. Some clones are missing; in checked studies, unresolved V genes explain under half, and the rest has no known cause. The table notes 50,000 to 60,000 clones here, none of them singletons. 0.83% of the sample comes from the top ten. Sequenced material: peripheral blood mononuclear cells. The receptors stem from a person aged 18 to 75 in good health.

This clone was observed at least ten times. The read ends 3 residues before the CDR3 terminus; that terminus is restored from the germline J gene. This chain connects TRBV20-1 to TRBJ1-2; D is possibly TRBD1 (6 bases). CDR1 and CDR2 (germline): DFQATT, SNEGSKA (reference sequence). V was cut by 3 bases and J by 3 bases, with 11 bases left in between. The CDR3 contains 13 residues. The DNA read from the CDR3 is TGCAGTGCTAGGACAGGACTTCACTATGGC. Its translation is CSARTGLHYG. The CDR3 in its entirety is CSARTGLHYGYTF.

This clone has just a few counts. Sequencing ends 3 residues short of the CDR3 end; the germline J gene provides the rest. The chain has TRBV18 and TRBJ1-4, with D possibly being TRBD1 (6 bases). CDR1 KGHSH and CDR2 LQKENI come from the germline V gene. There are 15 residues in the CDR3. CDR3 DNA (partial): TGTGCCAGCTCACGACAGGAAAATGGTCGTTCACCA. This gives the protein CASSRQENGRSP. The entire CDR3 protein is CASSRQENGRSPLFF.

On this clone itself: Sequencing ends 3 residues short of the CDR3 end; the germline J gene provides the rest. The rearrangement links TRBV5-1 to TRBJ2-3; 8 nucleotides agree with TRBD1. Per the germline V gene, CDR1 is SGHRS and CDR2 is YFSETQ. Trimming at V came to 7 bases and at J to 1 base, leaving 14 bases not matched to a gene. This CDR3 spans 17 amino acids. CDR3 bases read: TGCGCCAGCTCCCAGGGGGCCCGCCCCTGGGGCACAGATACG. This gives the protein CASSQGARPWGTDT. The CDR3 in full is CASSQGARPWGTDTQYF.

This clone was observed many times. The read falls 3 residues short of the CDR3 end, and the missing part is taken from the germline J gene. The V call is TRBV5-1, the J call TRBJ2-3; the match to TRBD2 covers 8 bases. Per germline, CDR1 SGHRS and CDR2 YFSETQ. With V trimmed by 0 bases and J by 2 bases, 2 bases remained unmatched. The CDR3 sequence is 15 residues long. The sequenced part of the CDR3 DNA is TGCGCCAGCAGCTTGGCGGGGGGGATCACAGATACG. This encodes CASSLAGGITDT. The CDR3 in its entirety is CASSLAGGITDTQYF.

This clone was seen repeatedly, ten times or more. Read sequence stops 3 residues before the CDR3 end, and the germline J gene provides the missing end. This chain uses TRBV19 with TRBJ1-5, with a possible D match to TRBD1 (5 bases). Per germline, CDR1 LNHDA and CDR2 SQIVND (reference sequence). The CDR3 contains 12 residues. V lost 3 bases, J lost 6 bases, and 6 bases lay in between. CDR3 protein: CASSMGGQPQHF. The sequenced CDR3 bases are TGTGCCAGTAGTATGGGGGGTCAGCCC.

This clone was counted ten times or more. CDR3 loop: CASSFQGADEQYF. The covered CDR3 bases are TGTGCCAGCAGTTTTCAGGGGGCGGACGAG. The J gene is TRBJ2-7, the V gene TRBV12-3 or TRBV12-4; 8 bases are a match to TRBD1. The sequenced fragment ends 3 residues before the CDR3 boundary, so the rest is inferred from the germline J gene. The CDR3 is made up of 13 amino acids. V shed 3 bases and J 5 bases; nucleotides not matched to a gene: 3.

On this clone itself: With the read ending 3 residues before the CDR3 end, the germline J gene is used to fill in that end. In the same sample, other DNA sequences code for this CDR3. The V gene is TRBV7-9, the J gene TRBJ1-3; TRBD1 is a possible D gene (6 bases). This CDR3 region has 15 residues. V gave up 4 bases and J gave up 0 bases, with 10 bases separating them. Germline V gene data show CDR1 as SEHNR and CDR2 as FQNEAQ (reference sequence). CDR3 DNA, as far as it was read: TGTGCCAGCAGCTCCGTCAGGGGCTCTGGAAACACC. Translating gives CASSSVRGSGNT. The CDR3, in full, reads CASSSVRGSGNTIYF.

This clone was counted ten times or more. CDR3 DNA, as far as it was read: TGCGCCAGCAGTCCGGGGCTGGGGGCGGATACG. Encoded protein: CASSPGLGADT. The complete CDR3 protein is CASSPGLGADTQYF. The chain has TRBV10-1 and TRBJ2-3, with a possible D match to TRBD1 (6 bases). The read falls 3 residues short of the CDR3 end, and the missing part is taken from the germline J gene. Germline V gene lookup returns CDR1 WNHNN and CDR2 SYGVQD (reference sequence). This CDR3 is 14 amino acids long. Trimming left V 5 bases short and J 6 bases short, with 15 bases between.

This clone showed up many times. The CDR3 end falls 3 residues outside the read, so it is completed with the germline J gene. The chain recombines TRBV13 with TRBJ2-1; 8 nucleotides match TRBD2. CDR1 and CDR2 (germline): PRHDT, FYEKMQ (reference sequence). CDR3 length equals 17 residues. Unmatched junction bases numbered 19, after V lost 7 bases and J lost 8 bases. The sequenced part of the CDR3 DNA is TGTGCCAGCAACCGACGGCATTTTAGCGGGATTATTGATGAG. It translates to CASNRRHFSGIIDE. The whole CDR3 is CASNRRHFSGIIDEQFF.

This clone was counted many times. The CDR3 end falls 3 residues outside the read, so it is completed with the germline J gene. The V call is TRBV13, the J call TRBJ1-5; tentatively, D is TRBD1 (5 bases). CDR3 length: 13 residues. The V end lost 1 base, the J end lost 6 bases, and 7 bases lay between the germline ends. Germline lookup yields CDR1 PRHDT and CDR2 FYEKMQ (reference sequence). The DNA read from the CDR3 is TGTGCCAGCAGCTTAGAGGGGATTCAGCCC. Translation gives CASSLEGIQP. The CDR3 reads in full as CASSLEGIQPQHF.